This is a list of T cell receptor beta chains from one sample in a study of radiotherapy plus CTLA-4 blockade in lung cancer. Profiling relied on immunoSEQ multiplex PCR, and the TCRdb table lists in-frame clones only, not all of them. The sample contains about 51,000 clones, about three quarters of which appear only once. Sequenced material: peripheral blood, taken from a patient treated with radiotherapy plus ipilimumab. These receptor sequences come from a human donor with non-small cell lung cancer whose response to radiotherapy plus ipilimumab could not be evaluated. Each CDR3 is given with its conserved first and last residue. The order of the fields is CDR3 DNA, CDR3 protein, J gene, V gene, clone size, D gene. D genes are given only for firm matches. Size is omitted from some rows. Given values are once, few, many or a class for expanded clones.

TGTGCCAGCTCACCACTCGGGAGTACTTACAATGAGCAGTTCTTC	CASSPLGSTYNEQFF	TRBJ2-1	TRBV18	.	.
TGCGCCAGCAGCCGGGGGGGGGCGAACACTGAAGCTTTCTTT	CASSRGGANTEAFF	TRBJ1-1	TRBV5-1	.	.
TGTGCCAGCAGCTGGGACAGGGGCAGGGCAGATACGCAGTATTTT	CASSWDRGRADTQYF	TRBJ2-3	TRBV28	.	TRBD1
TGTGCCGCAAGTCAGACAGGGGGCGACGAGCAGTACTTC	CAASQTGGDEQYF	TRBJ2-7	TRBV19	few	TRBD1
TGCGCCAGCAGCTTGTTTCACGGGGGGACCTACGAGCAGTACTTC	CASSLFHGGTYEQYF	TRBJ2-7	TRBV5-1	.	TRBD2
TGTGCCAGCAGTGACTTTAGACTAGCGGGGTGCACAGATACGCAGTATTTT	CASSDFRLAGCTDTQYF	TRBJ2-3	TRBV6-4	few	TRBD2
TGTGCCAGCAGCCTAGGGGGCCTCGGCATTCAGTACTTC	CASSLGGLGIQYF	TRBJ2-4	TRBV28	.	TRBD1
TGTGCCTGGAGTGGAGGGGGGGGTCAGCCCCAGCATTTT	CAWSGGGGQPQHF	TRBJ1-5	TRBV30	.	.
TGCGCCAGCAGCCCGAGCCCGGGATTCGGCCAAGAGACCCAGTACTTC	CASSPSPGFGQETQYF	TRBJ2-5	TRBV4-3	.	.
TGTGCCAGCTCACCCAACACAGGGGTTAGCAGTGAGCAGTTCTTC	CASSPNTGVSSEQFF	TRBJ2-1	TRBV18	.	TRBD1
TGCGCCAGCAGGGGGGACAGGGTTAGGAACACTGAAGCTTTCTTT	CASRGDRVRNTEAFF	TRBJ1-1	TRBV5-1	.	TRBD1
TGTGCCAGCAGCGTACAGGGGGCGAATTCACCCCTCCACTTT	CASSVQGANSPLHF	TRBJ1-6	TRBV9	.	TRBD1
TGTGCCAGTAGTGCCGGGATACGGTACGAGCAGTACTTC	CASSAGIRYEQYF	TRBJ2-7	TRBV19	.	.
TGTGCCTGGAAGCGGGACAGGGGGGCCTACAATGAGCAGTTCTTC	CAWKRDRGAYNEQFF	TRBJ2-1	TRBV30	.	TRBD1
TGTGCCAGCCCGAAGGGGAGCGGGGGGGCTTATGAGCAGTTCTTC	CASPKGSGGAYEQFF	TRBJ2-1	TRBV6-1	.	TRBD2
TGTGCCAGCAGCTTTTCCAGGGGCCGCACAGATACGCAGTATTTT	CASSFSRGRTDTQYF	TRBJ2-3	TRBV7-6	.	.
TGCGCCAGCAGCTTGCAGGGGGCGCCGGCCGGGGAGCTGTTTTTT	CASSLQGAPAGELFF	TRBJ2-2	TRBV5-1	.	TRBD1
TGTGCCAGCAGCTTTGGACAGGGACCAGATACGCAGTATTTT	CASSFGQGPDTQYF	TRBJ2-3	TRBV7-6	.	TRBD1
TGCGCCAGCAGTGGGGACTTGGAGCAGCCCCAGCATTTT	CASSGDLEQPQHF	TRBJ1-5	TRBV4-3	.	.
TGTGCCATCAGTGAGTCACAGGGTATGAACACTGAAGCTTTCTTT	CAISESQGMNTEAFF	TRBJ1-1	TRBV10-3	.	.
TGCGCCAACTCAGGGCTAGCGGGCCCAACCGGGGAGCTGTTTTTT	CANSGLAGPTGELFF	TRBJ2-2	TRBV5-1	.	TRBD2
TGTGCCTGGAGTGTACGAAGCGACAGGGGCTATGGCTACACCTTC	CAWSVRSDRGYGYTF	TRBJ1-2	TRBV30	.	TRBD1
TGTGCCAGCAGCCTGCCGACCGGAGTCAGGGGAGAGGGAGAGACCCAGTACTTC	CASSLPTGVRGEGETQYF	TRBJ2-5	TRBV7-3	.	.
TGTGCCAGCAGCTTGGGCGGGAGAACAGATACGCAGTATTTT	CASSLGGRTDTQYF	TRBJ2-3	TRBV7-2	.	TRBD2
TGTGCCAGCAGCTTCGGCAGGGGGCACACAGATACGCAGTATTTT	CASSFGRGHTDTQYF	TRBJ2-3	TRBV7-9	.	TRBD1
TGTGCCAGCAGCACGATGGCGGGGGCAAACACCATATATTTT	CASSTMAGANTIYF	TRBJ1-3	TRBV7-6	.	.
TGTGCCACCAGCACCAACGGGTATTCACCCCTCCACTTT	CATSTNGYSPLHF	TRBJ1-6	TRBV15	.	.
TGTGCCAGCAGAGCCCAGACAGGGTACTATGGCTACACCTTC	CASRAQTGYYGYTF	TRBJ1-2	TRBV6-5	.	TRBD1
TGTGCCAGCAGCGGCAGGGGGCTAGCGGACTATGGCTACACCTTC	CASSGRGLADYGYTF	TRBJ1-2	TRBV9	few	TRBD1
TGTGCCAGCAGTGAAGAGGGAGGACTAGCGGGGCGAAGGGTTTCGTTC	CASSEEGGLAGRRVSF	TRBJ2-7	TRBV2	.	TRBD2
TGTGCCAGCTCCTCGGGACAGACACTCTACGAGCAGTACTTC	CASSSGQTLYEQYF	TRBJ2-7	TRBV18	.	TRBD1
TGTGCCAGCAGCGGCCCGGGAAGCTCCTACGAGCAGTACTTC	CASSGPGSSYEQYF	TRBJ2-7	TRBV5-4	.	.
TGTGCCAGCAGCCCAACGACAGGGCCTGAAGCTTTCTTT	CASSPTTGPEAFF	TRBJ1-1	TRBV7-2	few	TRBD1
TGTGCCAGCAGCCTCGGGACAAACAATTCACCCCTCCACTTT	CASSLGTNNSPLHF	TRBJ1-6	TRBV4-2	.	.
TGTGCCAGCAGCGTATTGGGGGCCCCTCCGACAGATACGCAGTATTTT	CASSVLGAPPTDTQYF	TRBJ2-3	TRBV9	.	.
TGCGCCAGCAGCCAAGACAGGCTCAATGAGCAGTTCTTC	CASSQDRLNEQFF	TRBJ2-1	TRBV4-3	.	.
TGTGCCAGCAGCTTAGATCTGGGGCGCAACTATGGCTACACCTTC	CASSLDLGRNYGYTF	TRBJ1-2	TRBV7-2	.	.
TGTGCCAGCAGTTACGGGGGAAGGGAGGAGGACGAGCAGTACTTC	CASSYGGREEDEQYF	TRBJ2-7	TRBV6-5	.	.
TGTGCCAGTAGTATGAGTCCCCTTTTTTGGCCCCAGCATTTT	CASSMSPLFWPQHF	TRBJ1-5	TRBV19	.	.
TGTGCCTGGAGAAGGGGGGGCGCGGATCAGCCCCAGCATTTT	CAWRRGGADQPQHF	TRBJ1-5	TRBV30	once	.
TGTGCCAGCAGCTCGGGACAGGGGTCCTACAATGAGCAGTTCTTC	CASSSGQGSYNEQFF	TRBJ2-1	TRBV5-8	once	TRBD1
TGTGCCAGCAGCGCCCTTTCTAGCGGCATAGCCAAAAACATTCAGTACTTC	CASSALSSGIAKNIQYF	TRBJ2-4	TRBV9	.	TRBD2
TGTGCCAGCTCAAACACAGGGGATCGTAATTCACCCCTCCACTTT	CASSNTGDRNSPLHF	TRBJ1-6	TRBV18	.	TRBD1
TGCGCCAGCAGCCAAGAGGAACAGGAAAGGGCCCAGTACTTC	CASSQEEQERAQYF	TRBJ2-5	TRBV4-1	few	.
TGCGCCAGCACCTCTGGGACAGGGGTGTCCTACGAGCAGTACTTC	CASTSGTGVSYEQYF	TRBJ2-7	TRBV5-1	.	TRBD1
TGTGCCAGCAGCGTAGTAAATACGCAGTATTTT	CASSVVNTQYF	TRBJ2-3	TRBV9	.	.
TGTGCCAGCAGCCGGTCGCAAAATGAGCAGTTCTTC	CASSRSQNEQFF	TRBJ2-1	TRBV5-4	.	.
TGTGCCAGCTCACCAATTTTTGTGGGAGGAGGAGAGACCCAGTACTTC	CASSPIFVGGGETQYF	TRBJ2-5	TRBV18	.	.
TGTGCCAGCAGTGAACTAAGTGGTGACTATGGCTACACCTTC	CASSELSGDYGYTF	TRBJ1-2	TRBV2	few	.
TGTGCCAGTAGTATGTCCCGGGACAGGGTGGCGGACTATGGCTACACCTTC	CASSMSRDRVADYGYTF	TRBJ1-2	TRBV19	.	TRBD1
TGTGCCAGTGGACTAGCGGTCATAGGGGAGCAGTTCTTC	CASGLAVIGEQFF	TRBJ2-1	TRBV19	.	TRBD2
TGTGCCAGCAGCTTAGGTTGGGGTAGCGATCAGCCCCAGCATTTT	CASSLGWGSDQPQHF	TRBJ1-5	TRBV7-2	few	.
TGTGCCAGTAGTGAGGGACTCCTGAATCAGCCCCAGCATTTT	CASSEGLLNQPQHF	TRBJ1-5	TRBV19	.	.
TGTGCCAGCAGCTTCCTCGGGAGCGCTAATGAAAAACTGTTTTTT	CASSFLGSANEKLFF	TRBJ1-4	TRBV7-2	.	.
TGTGCCAGCAGTCCTTGGACAGGGACTAATGAAAAACTGTTTTTT	CASSPWTGTNEKLFF	TRBJ1-4	TRBV28	few	TRBD1